What follows are 27 T cell receptor beta chains derived from one specimen sequenced in a study of a mutant IDH1 vaccine in newly diagnosed glioma. Time point denoted: week 5, during vaccination. Vaccinated patients received 300 ug of mutant IDH1 20-mer peptide per dose, with topical imiquimod. Their antigens are not known. Method: immunoSEQ multiplex PCR; TCRdb's copy keeps in-frame clones and lacks some. The sample contains roughly 50,000 clones, 78% of which appear only once. Material: PBMCs, obtained from a glioma patient whose treatment included an IDH1 peptide vaccine. Receptors originate from a woman aged 35 to 49 with glioma.

The chain combines TRBV9 with TRBJ2-3, with D hard to call. Germline V lookup: CDR1 SGDLS, CDR2 YYNGEE. The CDR3 runs 16 residues. Trimming removed 4 bases from V and 3 bases from J, with 18 bases in between. For the CDR3, the DNA is TGTGCCAGCAGCCCCCATCGCCCGGGTCGAACAGATACGCAGTATTTT. Protein sequence: CASSPHRPGRTDTQYF.

This clone was recorded once. The chain recombines TRBV15 with TRBJ2-7, with D possibly TRBD2 on 5 matching bases. V lost 2 bases and J 2 bases, leaving 19 bases between the germline ends. The CDR3 is made up of 17 amino acids. Germline V lookup: CDR1 LNHNV, CDR2 YYDKDF (reference sequence). The CDR3 region has the DNA TGTGCCACCAGCAGACGACCACCGGAGGCGATGACCTACGAGCAGTACTTC. Translated, it gives CATSRRPPEAMTYEQYF.

The V call is TRBV11-2, the J call TRBJ2-7; D may be TRBD1 or TRBD2 (5 bases each). This CDR3 is 16 amino acids long. The ends were cut back, 6 bases at V and 7 bases at J, with 25 bases in the middle. Per the germline V gene, CDR1 is SGHAT and CDR2 is FQNNGV. The CDR3 sequence: CASRHLRGRRSQEQYF. The CDR3 DNA sequence: TGTGCCAGCAGGCACCTCCGGGGCCGGCGGTCTCAGGAGCAGTACTTC.

The V gene is TRBV7-9, the J gene TRBJ2-5; 9 positions match TRBD1. Germline V gene data show CDR1 as SEHNR and CDR2 as FQNEAQ (reference sequence). CDR3 length: 15 residues. The V gene end was trimmed by 3 bases and the J gene end by 3 bases; junction bases not matched to a gene: 5. The CDR3 here is CASSLDRDREETQYF. Written as DNA, the CDR3 is TGTGCCAGCAGCTTGGACCGGGACAGGGAAGAGACCCAGTACTTC.

The chain is built from TRBV5-5 and TRBJ1-1, with D uncertain. Germline CDR1 reads SGHKS; CDR2 reads YYEKEE (reference sequence). The V end was cut by 3 bases, the J end by 10 bases, with 10 bases between. The CDR3 has 11 amino acids. This CDR3 is CASSSDWLAFF. Here the CDR3 DNA reads TGTGCCAGCAGCTCCGACTGGTTAGCTTTCTTT. Variable domain in full (rest from reference TRBV5-5 and TRBJ1-1): DAGVTQSPTHLIKTRGQQVTLRCSPISGHKSVSWYQQVLGQGPQFIFQYYEKEERGRGNFPDRFSARQFPNYSSELNVNALLLGDSALYLCASSSDWLAFFGQGTRLTVV.

This clone was seen a handful of times. The chain employs TRBV2 and TRBJ1-4, with 12 bases matching TRBD1. The CDR3 has 18 amino acids. V was clipped by 1 base and J by 4 bases; unmatched bases: 7. The germline CDR1 and CDR2 sequences are SNHLY and FYNNEI. The CDR3 nucleotides read TGTGCCAGCAGTGAAGGGGACAGGGGGCTATCCCTTAATGAAAAACTGTTTTTT. Translation: CASSEGDRGLSLNEKLFF.

V usage is TRBV13 and J usage is TRBJ2-7; D may correspond to TRBD1 or TRBD2 (7 bases each). This CDR3 has 13 residues. V was pared by 5 bases and J by 5 bases, with 13 bases between. CDR1 and CDR2 from the germline V gene are PRHDT and FYEKMQ (reference sequence). CDR3 loop: CASSPGGANEQYF. The CDR3 coding sequence is TGTGCCAGCAGCCCAGGGGGGGCCAACGAGCAGTACTTC.

CDR3 in amino acids: CASSFGTSGIPLDNSPLHF. CDR3 nucleotides: TGTGCCAGCAGCTTCGGGACATCAGGGATTCCACTTGATAATTCACCCCTCCACTTT. The chain uses TRBV7-9 and TRBJ1-6; tentative D call: TRBD1 (6 bases). CDR1 SEHNR and CDR2 FQNEAQ come from the germline V gene (reference sequence). This CDR3 region has 19 residues. Trimming took 3 bases from V and 5 from J, leaving 23 bases between them.

This clone was seen once. The V gene is TRBV10-2, the J gene TRBJ2-3; 9 nucleotides align to TRBD2. V shed 4 bases and J 4 bases; nucleotides not matched to a gene: 6. The germline gives CDR1 WSHSY, CDR2 SAAADI. The CDR3 spans 15 residues. CDR3 in DNA: TGCGCCAGCAGTGGGCAAGCGGGGGGCCCAGATACGCAGTATTTT. Translating gives CASSGQAGGPDTQYF.

This clone was counted once. This chain connects TRBV9 to TRBJ1-1, with a weak D call TRBD1 (6 bases). This CDR3 has 12 amino acids. CDR1 is SGDLS and CDR2 is YYNGEE in the germline V gene. The V and J ends lost 7 bases and 1 base respectively, with 8 bases between them. In DNA, the CDR3 is TGTGCCAGCGGGACACCGAACACTGAAGCTTTCTTT. This gives the protein CASGTPNTEAFF.

This rearrangement joins TRBV7-2 to TRBJ2-1; 7 positions match TRBD2. This CDR3 is built from 14 residues. V dropped 5 bases and J dropped 9; count of bases not matched to a gene: 10. CDR1 is SGHTA and CDR2 is FQGNSA in the germline V gene. The CDR3 protein is CASSPQTSFGEQFF. The CDR3 coding sequence is TGTGCCAGCAGCCCACAGACTAGCTTCGGTGAGCAGTTCTTC.

The chain has TRBV29-1 and TRBJ2-7, with 9 bases that match TRBD1. V trimming: 7 bases; J trimming: 3 bases; junction bases outside the gene matches: 10. The CDR3 spans 14 residues. Germline V gives CDR1 SQVTM, CDR2 ANQGSEA. CDR3: CSAGGTGSNYEQYF. CDR3 nucleotides: TGCAGCGCCGGTGGGACAGGGTCAAACTACGAGCAGTACTTC.

V gene TRBV7-8 combines with J gene TRBJ1-5; D gene unclear. V was pared by 1 base and J by 1 base, with 8 bases between. The CDR3 covers 15 residues. The germline V gene has CDR1 SGHVS and CDR2 FQNEAQ. This CDR3 is CASSLDGWSNQPQHF. CDR3 nucleotides: TGTGCCAGCAGCTTAGACGGGTGGAGCAATCAGCCCCAGCATTTT.

This rearrangement joins TRBV7-2 to TRBJ2-5, with 9 bases lining up with TRBD1. V was clipped by 2 bases and J by 1 base; unmatched bases: 2. The CDR3 has 15 residues. CDR1 SGHTA and CDR2 FQGNSA come from the germline V gene. This CDR3 reads CASSLYRGLQETQYF. CDR3 bases: TGTGCCAGCAGCTTATACAGGGGGCTCCAAGAGACCCAGTACTTC.

V is TRBV18 and J is TRBJ2-7, with a tentative D call TRBD1 (6 bases). The CDR3 sequence is 15 residues long. V lost 1 base, J lost 1 base, and 11 bases lay in between. The V gene's germline CDR1 is KGHSH and CDR2 LQKENI. As DNA, the CDR3 is TGTGCCAGCTCACCACTAGGGCAGGGGTCCTACGAGCAGTACTTC. This gives the protein CASSPLGQGSYEQYF.

The gene calls are TRBV30 and TRBJ2-3; a possible D gene is TRBD1 (6 bases). The germline CDR1 and CDR2 sequences are GTSNPN and SVGIG (reference sequence). The CDR3 extends over 12 amino acids. Trimming cost V 0 bases and J 10 bases, with 11 bases left between them. CDR3 coding DNA: TGTGCCTGGAGTGTAGGGGGACCGTCGCAGTATTTT. Translating gives CAWSVGGPSQYF.

The rearrangement uses TRBV29-1 and TRBJ1-2; the D gene is possibly TRBD1 (5 bases). Looked up from germline, CDR1 is SQVTM and CDR2 is ANQGSEA. Trimming removed 4 bases at V and 5 bases at J, with 8 bases between. The CDR3 is made up of 11 amino acids. The CDR3 region has the DNA TGCAGCGTTGGGGGGGGATATGGCTACACCTTC. It codes for CSVGGGYGYTF.

The chain links TRBV7-9 to TRBJ1-2; D gene unclear. Trimming shortened V by 5 bases and J by 3 bases, and 10 bases separated the two germline ends. The CDR3 loop spans 13 amino acids. CDR1 and CDR2 from the germline V gene are SEHNR and FQNEAQ (reference sequence). The CDR3 nucleotides read TGTGCCAGCAGCCATGCGACTGACTATGGCTACACCTTC. Its translation is CASSHATDYGYTF.

J is TRBJ1-2 and V is TRBV6-5; D gene ambiguous. Germline CDR1 and CDR2: MNHEY and SVGAGI. With 8 bases removed from V and 1 base from J, the gap between germline ends came to 17 bases. This CDR3 region has 15 residues. As DNA, the CDR3 is TGTGCCAGCGCCTCGCCGTCGGAGGGTAACTATGGCTACACCTTC. Its protein product is CASASPSEGNYGYTF.

This clone was observed once. This chain uses TRBV6-5 with TRBJ2-2; D ambiguous. Trimming took 0 bases from V and 2 from J, leaving 7 bases between them. CDR3 length: 15 amino acids. Germline CDR1 is MNHEY and CDR2 is SVGAGI. DNA of the CDR3: TGTGCCAGCAGTTACTCGTTTCAAAACACCGGGGAGCTGTTTTTT. Translation gives CASSYSFQNTGELFF.

This clone was counted between two and nine times. The chain couples TRBV7-9 to TRBJ1-1; TRBD1 agrees at 7 bases. CDR3 length: 14 amino acids. Trimming cost V 5 bases and J 5 bases; bases outside gene matches: 8. Germline V gene sequence: CDR1 SEHNR, CDR2 FQNEAQ (reference sequence). The CDR3: CASSPATGWTEAFF. The CDR3 bases are TGTGCCAGCAGCCCAGCGACAGGGTGGACTGAAGCTTTCTTT.

The rearrangement links TRBV5-1 to TRBJ1-1; tentative D call: TRBD1 (5 bases). V was cut by 2 bases and J by 5 bases, with 10 bases left in between. CDR3 length: 13 residues. CDR1 is SGHRS and CDR2 is YFSETQ in the germline V gene. In DNA form, the CDR3 reads TGCGCCAGCAGCTTTGGGGAGGGGACTGAAGCTTTCTTT. Its translation: CASSFGEGTEAFF.

The sample holds a few counts of this clone. V is TRBV5-6 and J is TRBJ1-6; the match to TRBD1 covers 7 bases. Losses at the gene ends were 2 bases for V and 9 bases for J; bases not matched to a gene: 2. CDR3 length: 13 amino acids. Germline lookup yields CDR1 SGHDT and CDR2 YYEEEE. This CDR3 is CASSFDRASPLHF. The CDR3 DNA reads as TGTGCCAGCAGCTTCGACAGGGCTTCACCCCTCCACTTT.

A few counts support this clone. This is likely a read error, given that the CDR3 carries no conserved phenylalanine or tryptophan at its end. The limits of the CDR3 on the DNA are not certain, so only TCRdb's listed CDR3 is given. This chain links TRBV6-6 with TRBJ1-1. Looked up from germline, CDR1 is MNHNY and CDR2 is SVGAGI (reference sequence). The CDR3 length equals 11 residues, ends included. The CDR3 protein is CASGSGGGREL.

The CDR3 DNA reads TGTGCCAGCAGGCAGAGCTCCTACGAGCAGTACTTC. Translation gives CASRQSSYEQYF. J is TRBJ2-7 and V is TRBV6-5, with no clear D. V was trimmed by 6 bases and J by 0 bases, leaving 6 bases between them. CDR1 is MNHEY, CDR2 SVGAGI, per germline. The CDR3 covers 12 residues.

The CDR3 coding sequence is TGTGCCAGCAGCTTAGCGAGGGGGGGGTTGGCCTACGAGCAGTACTTC. This encodes CASSLARGGLAYEQYF. The chain links TRBV7-9 to TRBJ2-7; D is perhaps TRBD2 (7 bases). Trimming left V 0 bases short and J 2 bases short, with 14 bases between. The germline CDR1 and CDR2 sequences are SEHNR and FQNEAQ (reference sequence). The CDR3 runs to 16 residues.

To note about this clone: Other nucleotide sequences from this sample produce the same CDR3. V gene TRBV10-1 combines with J gene TRBJ2-7; a possible D gene is TRBD2 (6 bases). CDR3 length: 12 amino acids. V was cut by 2 bases and J by 4 bases, with 6 bases left in between. Per the germline V gene, CDR1 is WNHNN and CDR2 is SYGVQD (reference sequence). This chain's CDR3 is CASSEAGYEQYF. DNA of the CDR3: TGCGCCAGCAGTGAGGCGGGGTACGAGCAGTACTTC.